Presented here are 19 T cell receptor beta chains from one specimen sequenced in a study of blood T cell repertoires in COVID-19. This table comes from immunoSEQ multiplex PCR, and its TCRdb copy is limited to in-frame clones, with some not included. The sample holds a few hundred thousand clones; roughly 90% are singletons and the top ten take about 2.2%. The sequenced sample consisted of peripheral blood. These receptors were collected from a woman aged 45-60 years with acute or convalescent COVID-19.

The rearrangement joins TRBV19 to TRBJ2-7; D perhaps matches TRBD2 (7 bases). The germline CDR1 and CDR2 sequences are LNHDA and SQIVND (reference sequence). The CDR3 contains 14 residues. Trimming stripped 7 bases from V and 4 bases from J, with 17 bases between. The chain's CDR3 is CASTSGGGDYEQYF. As DNA, the CDR3 is TGTGCCAGTACGTCTGGCGGGGGCGATTACGAGCAGTACTTC.

This clone was seen once. This rearrangement joins TRBV23-1 to TRBJ1-5; D may be TRBD1 (6 bases). TRBV23-1 carries the ORF label, with uncertain function. Trimming left V 4 bases short and J 0 bases short, with 10 bases between. The CDR3 totals 15 residues. CDR3 sequence reads: CASSRTVYSNQPQHF. CDR3 in DNA: TGCGCCAGCAGTCGGACAGTTTATAGCAATCAGCCCCAGCATTTT.

This chain uses TRBV7-8 with TRBJ2-7, with 15 bases lining up with TRBD2. The length of the CDR3 is 16 residues. The J segment lost 3 bases and the V segment lost 3 bases, leaving 3 bases of the junction unmatched. Germline CDR1 and CDR2: SGHVS and FQNEAQ. This CDR3 reads CASSLGTSGGLYEQYF. The CDR3, as DNA: TGTGCCAGCAGCTTGGGGACTAGCGGGGGGCTCTACGAGCAGTACTTC.

This clone appeared once. The V call is TRBV18, the J call TRBJ1-3, with D perhaps TRBD1 (6 bases). V lost 6 bases to trimming and J lost 0 bases, with 12 bases between them. CDR3 size: 15 residues. Germline CDR1 and CDR2: KGHSH and LQKENI. The CDR3 loop is CASSSDSGSGNTIYF. CDR3 sequence (DNA): TGTGCCAGCTCGTCGGACAGCGGCTCTGGAAACACCATATATTTT.

The chain links TRBV5-1 to TRBJ2-1, with 8 bases aligning to TRBD2. The CDR3 extends over 14 amino acids. V trimming: 7 bases; J trimming: 6 bases; junction bases outside the gene matches: 9. The germline V gene encodes CDR1 SGHRS and CDR2 YFSETQ. The chain's CDR3 is CASSPGTSTNEQFF. CDR3 bases: TGCGCCAGCTCCCCCGGGACTAGTACCAATGAGCAGTTCTTC.

This rearrangement joins TRBV14 to TRBJ1-3; D not certain. The germline V and J ends were trimmed by 1 base and 3 bases, with 10 bases remaining between them. The germline gives CDR1 SGHDN, CDR2 FVKESK. The CDR3 spans 15 residues. The CDR3 loop reads CASSQVRGSGNTIYF. CDR3 coding DNA: TGTGCCAGCAGCCAAGTTCGGGGAAGTGGAAACACCATATATTTT.

The CDR3 sequence is CASSPYRGENTEAFF. The CDR3, as DNA: TGTGCCAGCAGCCCGTACAGGGGGGAGAACACTGAAGCTTTCTTT. The V and J genes are TRBV7-2 and TRBJ1-1; 8 bases agree with TRBD1. CDR1 is SGHTA and CDR2 is FQGNSA in the germline V gene. The CDR3 loop spans 15 amino acids. V was clipped by 5 bases and J by 1 base; unmatched bases: 6.

The V gene is TRBV7-2, the J gene TRBJ2-6; 11 bases agree with TRBD2. CDR1 is SGHTA, CDR2 FQGNSA, per germline. Germline trimming cut 5 bases from V and 2 bases from J; bases unmatched to any gene: 5. The CDR3 is 17 residues long. CDR3 nucleotide sequence: TGTGCCAGCAGCCTACTTAGCGGGGGGGCTGGGGCCAACGTCCTGACTTTC. Its translation: CASSLLSGGAGANVLTF.

The chain combines TRBV6-5 with TRBJ2-5; TRBD1 aligns across 7 bases. Germline loops: CDR1 MNHEY, CDR2 SVGAGI. CDR3 size: 15 residues. Trimming cost V 6 bases and J 3 bases; bases outside gene matches: 10. CDR3 in DNA: TGTGCCAGCAGCCGCCGGGCCCAGGGGGAAGAGACCCAGTACTTC. Translating it yields CASSRRAQGEETQYF.

This clone showed up just once. The chain carries TRBV21-1 and TRBJ2-1; the tabulated D call, TRBD1, remains unverified against the DNA. TRBV21-1 is a recognized pseudogene. CDR3 size: 21 residues. In nucleotides, the CDR3 is TGTGCCAGCAGCAATCCAGTCTTCCTTTGGGACAGGGCTTCTCTTTACAATGAGCAGTTCTTC. Translation: CASSNPVFLWDRASLYNEQFF.

The J gene is TRBJ2-6, the V gene TRBV18; TRBD1 aligns across 9 bases. Germline-derived CDR1 and CDR2 are KGHSH and LQKENI. The CDR3 spans 16 residues. The V and J ends lost 3 bases and 3 bases, in that order; junction bases with no gene match: 3. CDR3 coding DNA: TGTGCCAGCTCACCCAGGACAGGGGATGGGGCCAACGTCCTGACTTTC. Protein: CASSPRTGDGANVLTF.

J is TRBJ1-4 and V is TRBV6-2 or TRBV6-3, with D uncertain. V lost 5 bases, J lost 8 bases, and 12 bases lay in between. Germline V gene lookup returns CDR1 MNHEY and CDR2 SVGEGT. The CDR3 is 13 amino acids. The CDR3 DNA reads as TGTGCCAGCAGTCGGACTGCGGACGAAAAACTGTTTTTT. This codes for CASSRTADEKLFF.

This chain joins TRBV3-1 (or the pseudogene TRBV3-2) and TRBJ2-3; 8 bases map to TRBD2. Germline V gives CDR1 LGHDT, CDR2 YNNKEL (reference sequence). The V gene end was trimmed by 5 bases and the J gene end by 5 bases; junction bases not matched to a gene: 6. This CDR3 contains 14 residues. The CDR3 region is CASSELAVGDTQYF. The CDR3 DNA reads as TGTGCCAGCAGCGAACTAGCGGTAGGAGATACGCAGTATTTT.

The chain uses TRBV3-1 (or the pseudogene TRBV3-2) and TRBJ2-3; D is possibly TRBD2 (6 bases). Trimming left V 1 base short and J 3 bases short, with 14 bases between. Per germline, CDR1 LGHDT and CDR2 YNNKEL (reference sequence). The CDR3 loop spans 16 amino acids. The CDR3 DNA is TGTGCCAGCAGCCAAGTCGAGGAGGGAGGTACAGATACGCAGTATTTT. This sequence encodes CASSQVEEGGTDTQYF.

J is TRBJ2-3 and V is TRBV9; D unresolved. V was cut by 4 bases and J by 2 bases, with 11 bases left in between. Germline CDR1 reads SGDLS; CDR2 reads YYNGEE. The CDR3 consists of 14 residues. CDR3: CASSPRTFTDTQYF. The CDR3 DNA is TGTGCCAGCAGCCCGCGCACTTTCACAGATACGCAGTATTTT. Together with reference TRBV9 and TRBJ2-3, the CDR3 gives the full variable domain: DSGVTQTPKHLITATGQRVTLRCSPRSGDLSVYWYQQSLDQGLQFLIQYYNGEERAKGNILERFSAQQFPDLHSELNLSSLELGDSALYFCASSPRTFTDTQYFGPGTRLTVL.

The V and J genes are TRBV6-2 or TRBV6-3 and TRBJ2-3; tentative D call: TRBD1 (6 bases). Between the trimmed V and J ends, which lost 5 bases and 2 bases, there was a span of 20 bases. CDR1 is MNHEY, CDR2 SVGEGT, per germline. This CDR3 is built from 17 residues. The DNA of the CDR3 is TGTGCCAGCAGTCCCTTGTCCGACAGGTTAAACACAGATACGCAGTATTTT. Translation: CASSPLSDRLNTDTQYF.

The J gene is TRBJ1-2, the V gene TRBV10-1; 7 bases map to TRBD1. V shed 4 bases and J 5 bases; nucleotides not matched to a gene: 7. Germline V gene sequence: CDR1 WNHNN, CDR2 SYGVQD (reference sequence). The CDR3 is made up of 14 amino acids. The CDR3 region is CASSGVRGFYGYTF. Written as DNA, the CDR3 is TGCGCCAGCAGTGGGGTCAGGGGGTTTTATGGCTACACCTTC.

The chain employs TRBV6-5 and TRBJ1-2; no reliable D call. Germline V gives CDR1 MNHEY, CDR2 SVGAGI. This CDR3 is built from 13 residues. V was clipped by 2 bases and J by 8 bases, with 12 bases between them. The CDR3 protein is CASSYGSGGGYTF. The CDR3, as DNA: TGTGCCAGCAGTTACGGGTCTGGAGGCGGCTACACCTTC.

CDR3 nucleotide sequence: TGTGCCAGCAGTCCGGGGAAGGGTAAGACCTCTGGGGCCAACGTCCTGACTTTC. Amino acids: CASSPGKGKTSGANVLTF. This chain uses TRBV27 with TRBJ2-6; a weak D match, TRBD2 (5 bases). In germline, CDR1 is MNHEY, CDR2 SMNVEV (reference sequence). V was pared by 5 bases and J by 0 bases, with 17 bases between. This CDR3 is 18 amino acids long.